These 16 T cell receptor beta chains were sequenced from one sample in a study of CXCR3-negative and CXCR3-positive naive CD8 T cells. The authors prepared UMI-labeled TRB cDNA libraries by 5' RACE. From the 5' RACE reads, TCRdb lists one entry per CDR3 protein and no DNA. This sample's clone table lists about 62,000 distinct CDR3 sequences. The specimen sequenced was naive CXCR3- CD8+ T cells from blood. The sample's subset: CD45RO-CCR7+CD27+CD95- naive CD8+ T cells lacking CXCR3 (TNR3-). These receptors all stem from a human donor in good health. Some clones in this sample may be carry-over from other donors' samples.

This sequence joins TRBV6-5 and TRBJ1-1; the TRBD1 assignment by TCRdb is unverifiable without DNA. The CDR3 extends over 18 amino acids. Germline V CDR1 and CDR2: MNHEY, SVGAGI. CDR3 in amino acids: CASRSTSGLWALNTEAFF.

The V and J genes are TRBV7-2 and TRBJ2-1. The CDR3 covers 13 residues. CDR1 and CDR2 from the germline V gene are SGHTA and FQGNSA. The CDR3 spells CASTQGPNNEQFF.

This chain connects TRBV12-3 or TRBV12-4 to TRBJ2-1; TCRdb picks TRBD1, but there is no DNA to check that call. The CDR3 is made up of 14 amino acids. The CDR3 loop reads CASSLAGTGDEQFF.

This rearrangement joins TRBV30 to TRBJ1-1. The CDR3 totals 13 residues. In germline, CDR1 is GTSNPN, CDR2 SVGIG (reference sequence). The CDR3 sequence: CAWSVGTYTEAFF.

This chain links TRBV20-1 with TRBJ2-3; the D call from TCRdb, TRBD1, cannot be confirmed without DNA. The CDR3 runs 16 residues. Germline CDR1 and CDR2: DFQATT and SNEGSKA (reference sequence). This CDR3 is CSAREESQGATDTQYF.

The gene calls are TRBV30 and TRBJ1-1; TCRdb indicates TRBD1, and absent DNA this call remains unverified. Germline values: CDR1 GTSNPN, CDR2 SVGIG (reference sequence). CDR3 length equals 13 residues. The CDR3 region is CAWGTGAGTEAFF.

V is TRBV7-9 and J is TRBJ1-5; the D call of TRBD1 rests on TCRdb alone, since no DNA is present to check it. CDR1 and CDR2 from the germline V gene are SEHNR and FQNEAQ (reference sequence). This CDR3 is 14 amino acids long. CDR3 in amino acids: CASSLGGGHQPQHF.

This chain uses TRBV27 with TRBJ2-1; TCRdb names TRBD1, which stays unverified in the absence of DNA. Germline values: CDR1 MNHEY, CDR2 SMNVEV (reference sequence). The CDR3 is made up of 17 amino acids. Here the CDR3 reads CASSSTAWTFSSGEQFF.

The CDR3: CASSEASRGEETQYF. The rearrangement joins TRBV2 to TRBJ2-5; TCRdb calls TRBD1, which cannot be checked without DNA. Per the germline V gene, CDR1 is SNHLY and CDR2 is FYNNEI. The CDR3 loop spans 15 amino acids.

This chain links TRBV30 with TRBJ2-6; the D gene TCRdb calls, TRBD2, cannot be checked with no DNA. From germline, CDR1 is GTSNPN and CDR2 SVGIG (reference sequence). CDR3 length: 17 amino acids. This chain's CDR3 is CAWSVIAEFSGANVLTF.

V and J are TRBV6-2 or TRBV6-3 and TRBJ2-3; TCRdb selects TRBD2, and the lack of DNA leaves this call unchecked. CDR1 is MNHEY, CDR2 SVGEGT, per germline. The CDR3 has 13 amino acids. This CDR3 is CAGAGDDTDTQYF.

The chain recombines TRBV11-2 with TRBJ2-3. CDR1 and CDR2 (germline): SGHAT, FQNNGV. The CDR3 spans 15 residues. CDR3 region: CASSSLVGRTDTQCF.

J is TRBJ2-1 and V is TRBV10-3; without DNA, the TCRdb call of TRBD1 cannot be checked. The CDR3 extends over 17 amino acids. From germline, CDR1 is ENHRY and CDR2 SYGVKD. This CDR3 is CAISESFGQGVDNEQFF.

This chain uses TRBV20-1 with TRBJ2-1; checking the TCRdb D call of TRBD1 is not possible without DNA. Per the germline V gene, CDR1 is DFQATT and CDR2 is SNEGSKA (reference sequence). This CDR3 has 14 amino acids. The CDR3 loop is CSARAGDSYNEQFF.

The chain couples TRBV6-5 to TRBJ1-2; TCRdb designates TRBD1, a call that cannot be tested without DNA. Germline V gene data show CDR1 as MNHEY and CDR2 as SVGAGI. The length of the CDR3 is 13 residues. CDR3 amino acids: CASRERGTYGYTF.

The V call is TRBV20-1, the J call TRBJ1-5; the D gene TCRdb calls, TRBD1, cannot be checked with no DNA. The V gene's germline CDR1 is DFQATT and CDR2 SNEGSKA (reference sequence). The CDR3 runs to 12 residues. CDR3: CGTGGSGQPQHF.